This entry concerns a single T cell receptor beta chain. This specimen comes from a study of blood T cell repertoires in COVID-19. Across the study: Some COVID-19 samples were acute and others convalescent; all came from the United States, Italy and Spain. Sources were T cells, B-cell-depleted T cells, or PBMCs; the material itself was cDNA or gDNA.

In the source study's methods: It was from reference gene primer amplification that nucleated cell counts were estimated. Libraries were prepared by immunoSEQ multiplex PCR; TCRdb keeps only in-frame clonotypes and omits some of them. Clone size and the V and J calls come from that table; the DNA yielded D and trimming. The sample has some 220,000 clones; about three quarters are singletons. The TCR sequence derives from a woman aged 70-85 years with acute or convalescent COVID-19. Sequencing was done on a sample of peripheral blood.

For the CDR3, the DNA is TGTGCCACCAGTGATTTCGGGCTCGGGGCCGGGGAGCTGTTTTTT. Translated, it gives CATSDFGLGAGELFF. The chain couples TRBV24-1 to TRBJ2-2, with D possibly TRBD2 on 5 matching bases. V was trimmed by 1 base and J by 6 bases, leaving 11 bases between them. Germline values: CDR1 KGHDR, CDR2 SFDVKD. This CDR3 has 15 amino acids.